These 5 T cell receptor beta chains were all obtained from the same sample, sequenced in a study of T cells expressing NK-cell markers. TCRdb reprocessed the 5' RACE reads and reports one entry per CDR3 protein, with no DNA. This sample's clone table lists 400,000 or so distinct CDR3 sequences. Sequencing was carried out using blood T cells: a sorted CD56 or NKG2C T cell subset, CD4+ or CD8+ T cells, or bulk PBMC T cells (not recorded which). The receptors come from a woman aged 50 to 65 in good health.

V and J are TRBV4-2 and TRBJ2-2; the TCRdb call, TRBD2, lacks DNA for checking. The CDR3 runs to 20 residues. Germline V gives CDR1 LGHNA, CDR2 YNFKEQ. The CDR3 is CASSPRYFDIGLARTGELFF.

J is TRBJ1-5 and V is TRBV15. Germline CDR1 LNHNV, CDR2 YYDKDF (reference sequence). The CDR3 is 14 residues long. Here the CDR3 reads CATSRDPTNQPQHF.

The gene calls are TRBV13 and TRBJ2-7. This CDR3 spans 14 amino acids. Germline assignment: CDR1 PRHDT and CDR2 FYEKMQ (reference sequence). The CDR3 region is CASSLADSSYEQYF.

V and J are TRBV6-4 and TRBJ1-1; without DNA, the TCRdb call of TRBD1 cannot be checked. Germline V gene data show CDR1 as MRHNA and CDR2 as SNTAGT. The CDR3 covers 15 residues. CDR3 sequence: CASRADTNRVTEAFF.

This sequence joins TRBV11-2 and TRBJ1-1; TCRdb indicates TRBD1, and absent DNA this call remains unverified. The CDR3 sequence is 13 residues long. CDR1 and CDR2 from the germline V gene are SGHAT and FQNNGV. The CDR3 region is CASSLSTGTGAFF.